Described below is a single T cell receptor beta chain sequence and its context. Its antigen is not identified. TCRdb keeps only in-frame clones here, not all; method: immunoSEQ multiplex PCR. The data show roughly 190,000 clones, about nine tenths seen once. The data were obtained in a study of T cell responses to AZD1222 COVID-19 vaccine. The germline V gene encodes CDR1 SGHNT and CDR2 YENEEA. The CDR3 contains 10 residues. Study-level results: It should be noted that donors were predominantly white British and more often female, and clonal diversity was possibly underestimated. Two AZD1222 administrations were followed by greater Spike-specific TCR breadth and depth. CD4 TCRs associated with vaccination spanned spike, dominating at 160-218 and 743-854.

The specimen was peripheral blood, collected 28 days after the second AZD1222 dose. The sequence came from an adult who received the AZD1222 COVID-19 vaccine. The rearrangement uses TRBV11-3 and TRBJ1-5; D gene uncertain. This CDR3 reads CASNEEPQHF. The CDR3 region has the DNA TGTGCGTCAAATGAGGAGCCCCAGCATTTT.